These T cell receptor beta chains were read from a single sample in a study of blood T cell repertoires in COVID-19. Sequencing used immunoSEQ multiplex PCR; TCRdb keeps in-frame clones, though not all of them. The profile shows about 150,000 clones, about 80% of them singletons. Sequenced input: PBMCs or T cells enriched from blood (not recorded which). The source is a woman aged 45-60 years who had recovered from COVID-19. Both conserved end residues are trimmed from each CDR3. D genes are given only for firm matches.

CDR3,D,J,V
ASSLGRRPMTGELF,NA,TRBJ2-2,TRBV7-9
ASSLNGHRKRNQPQH,NA,TRBJ1-5,TRBV28
ASSSTGVNYGYT,TRBD1,TRBJ1-2,TRBV11-2
ASSLVSKTYEQY,NA,TRBJ2-7,TRBV7-9
ASTMGGAGANVLT,TRBD2,TRBJ2-6,TRBV9
ASSPPVRSTDTQY,NA,TRBJ2-3,TRBV18
ASSHDRPRNQPQH,NA,TRBJ1-5,TRBV7-8
ASSETASSNYGYT,NA,TRBJ1-2,TRBV2
ASSYQTGEISPLH,NA,TRBJ1-6,TRBV5-1
ASSRLAGGTDTQY,TRBD2,TRBJ2-3,TRBV6-5
SVGGQAEQY,TRBD1,TRBJ2-7,TRBV29-1
ASSPTGGLNTGELF,TRBD1,TRBJ2-2,TRBV5-1
ASSEGGLTGELF,TRBD2,TRBJ2-2,TRBV6-4
ASSWGQQNQPQH,TRBD1,TRBJ1-5,TRBV28
ASSYRDRENTEAF,TRBD1,TRBJ1-1,TRBV6-5
ASSAGLAGGISYNEQF,TRBD2,TRBJ2-1,TRBV9
ASSQVGQPRDYGYT,NA,TRBJ1-2,TRBV3-1/TRBV3-2
ASSLANSGAGELF,NA,TRBJ2-2,TRBV5-1
ASSTANTEAF,NA,TRBJ1-1,TRBV9
ASSQGTGYGYT,TRBD1,TRBJ1-2,TRBV14
ASSPIFLGGAADTQY,NA,TRBJ2-3,TRBV3-1/TRBV3-2
AWSPPGGGVRYGYT,NA,TRBJ1-2,TRBV30
ASSPYSGGAAYEQY,TRBD2,TRBJ2-7,TRBV7-2
ASSQDLSYEQY,NA,TRBJ2-7,TRBV13
ASSRRVQPQH,NA,TRBJ1-5,TRBV23-1
ASSLTRFTNTGELF,NA,TRBJ2-2,TRBV7-7
SVRTGEGYGYT,TRBD1,TRBJ1-2,TRBV29-1
ATSRQGASYNEQF,TRBD1,TRBJ2-1,TRBV15
ASIPGQGSYGYT,TRBD1,TRBJ1-2,TRBV5-5
ASSYPPGQGYGYT,TRBD1,TRBJ1-2,TRBV28
ASSLDGVVVN,NA,TRBJ2-4,TRBV5-4
ASRDRGATNEKLF,TRBD1,TRBJ1-4,TRBV19
ASSSTGNTEAF,NA,TRBJ1-1,TRBV18
ASALGGYEQF,NA,TRBJ2-1,TRBV12-5
ASSYSGQSYGYT,NA,TRBJ1-2,TRBV6-5
ASSLFGANTEAF,NA,TRBJ1-1,TRBV5-1
ANGGDRHQPQH,NA,TRBJ1-5,TRBV21-1
ASCRGDNSPLH,NA,TRBJ1-6,TRBV10-2
ASSWGAGGETQY,TRBD1,TRBJ2-5,TRBV5-1
ASFRDNSYNEQF,NA,TRBJ2-1,TRBV6-5
ASKRGRGDTQY,TRBD2,TRBJ2-3,TRBV6-4
ASSEGANSPLH,NA,TRBJ1-6,TRBV6-4
ASSQDLNYGYT,NA,TRBJ1-2,TRBV14
ASSLTGSNYGYT,TRBD1,TRBJ1-2,TRBV28
SVQQGAEAF,TRBD1,TRBJ1-1,TRBV29-1
ASRLTGGYSPLH,TRBD1,TRBJ1-6,TRBV6-5
ASSVVGANVLT,NA,TRBJ2-6,TRBV9
ASSHPQENTEAF,NA,TRBJ1-1,TRBV28
ASSLDRRVGELF,NA,TRBJ2-2,TRBV27